This TCR beta chain is drawn from a study of CD4+ T cells in melanoma. Some clones are missing from TCRdb's copy, which holds only in-frame ones; the method was immunoSEQ multiplex PCR. The top ten clones hold about 5% of a sample with over 45,000 clones, over 60% of them seen once. CDR1 MNHEY and CDR2 SVGAGI come from the germline V gene. Trimming shortened V by 2 bases and J by 3 bases, and 10 bases separated the two germline ends. This CDR3 has 15 amino acids. Sequenced: tumor tissue. The rearrangement joins TRBV6-5 to TRBJ2-2; TRBD2 is a possible D gene (6 bases). The sequence derives from a human donor with melanoma. CDR3: CASSYDGGDTGELFF. CDR3 coding DNA: TGTGCCAGCAGTTACGATGGAGGGGACACCGGGGAGCTGTTTTTT.